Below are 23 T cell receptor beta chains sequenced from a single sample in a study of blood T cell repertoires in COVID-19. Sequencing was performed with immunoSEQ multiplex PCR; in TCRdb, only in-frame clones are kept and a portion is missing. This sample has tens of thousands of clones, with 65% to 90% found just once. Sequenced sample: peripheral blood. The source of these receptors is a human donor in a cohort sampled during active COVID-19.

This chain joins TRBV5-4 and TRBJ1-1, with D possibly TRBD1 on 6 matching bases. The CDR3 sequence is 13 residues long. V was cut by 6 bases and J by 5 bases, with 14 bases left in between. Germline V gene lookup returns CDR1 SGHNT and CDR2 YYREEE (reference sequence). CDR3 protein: CASKWGGRTEAFF. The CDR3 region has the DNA TGTGCCAGCAAGTGGGGGGGCAGGACTGAAGCTTTCTTT. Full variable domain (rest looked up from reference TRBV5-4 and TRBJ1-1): ETGVTQSPTHLIKTRGQQVTLRCSSQSGHNTVSWYQQALGQGPQFIFQYYREEENGRGNFPPRFSGLQFPNYSSELNVNALELDDSALYLCASKWGGRTEAFFGQGTRLTVV.

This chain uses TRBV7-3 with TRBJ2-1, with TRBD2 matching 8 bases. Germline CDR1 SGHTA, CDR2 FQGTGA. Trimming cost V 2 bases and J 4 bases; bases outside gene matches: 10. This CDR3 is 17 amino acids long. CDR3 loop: CASSLSTGSGAYNEQFF. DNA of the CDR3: TGTGCCAGCAGCTTATCGACGGGTAGCGGGGCGTACAATGAGCAGTTCTTC.

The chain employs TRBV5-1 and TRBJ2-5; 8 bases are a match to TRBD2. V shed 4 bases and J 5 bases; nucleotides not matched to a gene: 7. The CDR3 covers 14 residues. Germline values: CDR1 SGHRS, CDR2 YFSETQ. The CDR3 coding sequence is TGCGCCAGCAGCCAGTCGGGGGGGATGGAGACCCAGTACTTC. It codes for CASSQSGGMETQYF.

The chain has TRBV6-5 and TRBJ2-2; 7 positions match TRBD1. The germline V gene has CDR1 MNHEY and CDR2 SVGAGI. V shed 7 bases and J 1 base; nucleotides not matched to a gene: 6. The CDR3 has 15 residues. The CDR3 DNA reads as TGTGCCAGCACCCAGGGACAGCGGAACACCGGGGAGCTGTTTTTT. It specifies CASTQGQRNTGELFF.

Written as DNA, the CDR3 is TGTGCCAGCAGCTCCTCGGGGATGGAAGAGACCCAGTACTTC. Amino acids: CASSSSGMEETQYF. The J gene is TRBJ2-5, the V gene TRBV7-9; D might be TRBD2 (5 bases). Germline values: CDR1 SEHNR, CDR2 FQNEAQ (reference sequence). The CDR3 sequence is 14 residues long. Trimming shortened V by 4 bases and J by 3 bases, and 12 bases separated the two germline ends.

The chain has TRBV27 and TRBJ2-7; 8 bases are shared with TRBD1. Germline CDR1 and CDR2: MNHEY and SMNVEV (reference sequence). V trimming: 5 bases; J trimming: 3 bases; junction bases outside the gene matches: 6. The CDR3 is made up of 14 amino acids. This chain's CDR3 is CASSLRTGYYEQYF. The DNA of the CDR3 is TGTGCCAGCAGTCTCAGGACAGGGTACTACGAGCAGTACTTC.

CDR3 amino acids: CASSEGEGGNQPQHF. CDR3 sequence (DNA): TGTGCCAGCAGTGAAGGGGAGGGAGGCAATCAGCCCCAGCATTTT. This chain joins TRBV6-1 and TRBJ1-5; no clear D. Trimming shortened V by 1 base and J by 2 bases, and 9 bases separated the two germline ends. CDR1 is MNHNS and CDR2 is SASEGT in the germline V gene. This CDR3 has 15 amino acids.

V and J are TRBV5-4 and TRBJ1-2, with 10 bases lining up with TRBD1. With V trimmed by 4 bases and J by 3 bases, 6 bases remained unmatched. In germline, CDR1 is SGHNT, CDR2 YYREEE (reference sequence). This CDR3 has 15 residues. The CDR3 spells CASSAPGQGYYGYTF. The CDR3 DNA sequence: TGTGCCAGCAGCGCTCCGGGACAGGGGTACTATGGCTACACCTTC.

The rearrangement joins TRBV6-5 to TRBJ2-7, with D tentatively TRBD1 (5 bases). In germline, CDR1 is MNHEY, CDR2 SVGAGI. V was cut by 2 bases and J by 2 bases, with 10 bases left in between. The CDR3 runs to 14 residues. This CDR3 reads CASSYGAGTYEQYF. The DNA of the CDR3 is TGTGCCAGCAGTTACGGGGCAGGGACCTACGAGCAGTACTTC.

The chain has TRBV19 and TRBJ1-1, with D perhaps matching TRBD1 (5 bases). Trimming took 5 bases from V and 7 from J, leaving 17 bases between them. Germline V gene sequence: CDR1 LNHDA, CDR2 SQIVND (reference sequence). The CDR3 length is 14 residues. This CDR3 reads CASSSELDTFEAFF. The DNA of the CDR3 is TGTGCCAGTAGTTCAGAACTGGACACCTTTGAAGCTTTCTTT.

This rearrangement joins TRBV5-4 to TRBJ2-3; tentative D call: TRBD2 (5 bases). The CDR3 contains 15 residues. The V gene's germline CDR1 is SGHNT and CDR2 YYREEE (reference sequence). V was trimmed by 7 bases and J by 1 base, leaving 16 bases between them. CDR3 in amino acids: CASSLTTRRTDTQYF. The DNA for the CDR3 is TGTGCCAGCTCCCTGACTACGCGTCGCACAGATACGCAGTATTTT.

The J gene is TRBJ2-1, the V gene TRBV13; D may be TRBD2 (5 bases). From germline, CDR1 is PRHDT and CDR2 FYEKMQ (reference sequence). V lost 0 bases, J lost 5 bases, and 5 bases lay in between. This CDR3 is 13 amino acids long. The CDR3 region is CASSLGTNNEQFF. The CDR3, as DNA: TGTGCCAGCAGCTTAGGGACTAACAATGAGCAGTTCTTC.

The CDR3 protein is CASSLTSGPDTQYF. The CDR3 nucleotides are TGTGCCAGCAGCCTGACTAGCGGTCCAGATACGCAGTATTTT. This sequence joins TRBV13 and TRBJ2-3; the match to TRBD2 covers 9 bases. The CDR3 runs 14 residues. Germline CDR1 reads PRHDT; CDR2 reads FYEKMQ (reference sequence). The V and J ends lost 5 bases and 4 bases, in that order; junction bases with no gene match: 4.

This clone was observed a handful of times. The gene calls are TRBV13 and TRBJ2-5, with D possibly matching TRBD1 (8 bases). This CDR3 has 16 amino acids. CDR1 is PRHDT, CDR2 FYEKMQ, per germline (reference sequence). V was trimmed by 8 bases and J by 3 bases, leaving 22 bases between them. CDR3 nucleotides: TGTGCCAGCCGTCACAGGGGGGGGGCTGGCAAAGAGACCCAGTACTTC. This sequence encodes CASRHRGGAGKETQYF.

The CDR3 DNA sequence: TGTGCCAGCAGCTTGGCCGGTTTTAACTATGGCTACACCTTC. Amino acids: CASSLAGFNYGYTF. This chain links TRBV5-6 with TRBJ1-2; D not resolved. Germline V gives CDR1 SGHDT, CDR2 YYEEEE. This CDR3 spans 14 amino acids. With 0 bases removed from V and 1 base from J, the gap between germline ends came to 7 bases.

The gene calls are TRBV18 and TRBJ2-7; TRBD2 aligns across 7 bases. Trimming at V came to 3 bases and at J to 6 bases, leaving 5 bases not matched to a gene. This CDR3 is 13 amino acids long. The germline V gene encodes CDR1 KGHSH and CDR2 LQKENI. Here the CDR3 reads CASSPGTTGEQYF. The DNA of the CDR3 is TGTGCCAGCTCACCCGGGACTACGGGCGAGCAGTACTTC.

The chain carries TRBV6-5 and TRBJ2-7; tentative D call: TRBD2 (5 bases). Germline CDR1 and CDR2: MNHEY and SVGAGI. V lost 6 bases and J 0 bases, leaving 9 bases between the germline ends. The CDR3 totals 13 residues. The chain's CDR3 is CASRAGPSYEQYF. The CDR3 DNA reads TGTGCCAGCAGGGCGGGTCCCTCCTACGAGCAGTACTTC.

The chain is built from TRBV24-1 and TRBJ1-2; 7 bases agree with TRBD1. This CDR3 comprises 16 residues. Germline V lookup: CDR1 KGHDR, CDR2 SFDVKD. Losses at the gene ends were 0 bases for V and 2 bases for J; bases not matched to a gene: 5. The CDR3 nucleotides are TGTGCCACCAGTGATTTGCTTGGGGACAGAAACTATGGCTACACCTTC. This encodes CATSDLLGDRNYGYTF.

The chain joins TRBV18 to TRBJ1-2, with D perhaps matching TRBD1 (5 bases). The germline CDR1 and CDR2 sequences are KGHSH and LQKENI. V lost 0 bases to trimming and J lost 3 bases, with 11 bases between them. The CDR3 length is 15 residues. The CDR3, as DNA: TGTGCCAGCTCACCACCGGGGGGACCAGACTATGGCTACACCTTC. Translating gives CASSPPGGPDYGYTF.

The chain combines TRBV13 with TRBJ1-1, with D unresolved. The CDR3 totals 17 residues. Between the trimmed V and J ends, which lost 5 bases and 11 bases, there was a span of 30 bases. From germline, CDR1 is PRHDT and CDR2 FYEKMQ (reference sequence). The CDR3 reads CASSLRQGRAVREAAFF. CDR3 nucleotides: TGTGCCAGCAGCCTACGCCAAGGTAGAGCTGTGAGGGAGGCCGCTTTCTTT.

The CDR3 loop reads CASSFTLAGGPYNEQFF. The DNA for the CDR3 is TGTGCCAGCAGCTTCACGCTGGCGGGAGGTCCCTACAATGAGCAGTTCTTC. The chain has TRBV5-5 and TRBJ2-1; 8 positions match TRBD2. The CDR3 spans 17 residues. CDR1 and CDR2 (germline): SGHKS, YYEKEE (reference sequence). The J segment lost 2 bases and the V segment lost 2 bases, leaving 9 bases of the junction unmatched.

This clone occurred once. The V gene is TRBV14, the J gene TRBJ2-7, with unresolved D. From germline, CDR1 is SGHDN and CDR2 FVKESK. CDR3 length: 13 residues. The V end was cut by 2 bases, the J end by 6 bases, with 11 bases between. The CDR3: CASSQLQTSEQYF. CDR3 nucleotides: TGTGCCAGCAGCCAACTCCAAACAAGCGAGCAGTACTTC.

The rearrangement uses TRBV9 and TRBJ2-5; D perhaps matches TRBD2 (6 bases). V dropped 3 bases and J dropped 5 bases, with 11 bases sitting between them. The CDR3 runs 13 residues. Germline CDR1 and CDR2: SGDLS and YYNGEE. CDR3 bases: TGTGCCAGCAGCGCTCCGGCGGGGGAGACCCAGTACTTC. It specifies CASSAPAGETQYF. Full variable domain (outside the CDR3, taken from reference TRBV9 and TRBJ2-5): DSGVTQTPKHLITATGQRVTLRCSPRSGDLSVYWYQQSLDQGLQFLIQYYNGEERAKGNILERFSAQQFPDLHSELNLSSLELGDSALYFCASSAPAGETQYFGPGTRLLVL.